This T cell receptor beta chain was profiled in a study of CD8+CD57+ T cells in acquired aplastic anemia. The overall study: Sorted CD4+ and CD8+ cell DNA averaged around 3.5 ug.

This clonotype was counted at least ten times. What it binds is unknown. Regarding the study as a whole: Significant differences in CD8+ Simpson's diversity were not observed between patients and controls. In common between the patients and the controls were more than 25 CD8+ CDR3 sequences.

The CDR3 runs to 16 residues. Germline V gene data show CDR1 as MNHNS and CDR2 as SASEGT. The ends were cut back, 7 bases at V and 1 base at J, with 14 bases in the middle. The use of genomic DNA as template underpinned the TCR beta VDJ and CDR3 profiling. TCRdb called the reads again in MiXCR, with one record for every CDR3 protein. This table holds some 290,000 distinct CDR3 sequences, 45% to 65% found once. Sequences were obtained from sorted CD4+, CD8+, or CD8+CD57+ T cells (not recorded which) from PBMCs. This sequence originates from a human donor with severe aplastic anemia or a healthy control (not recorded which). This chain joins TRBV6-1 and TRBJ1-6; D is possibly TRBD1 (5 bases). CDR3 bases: TGTGCCAGCATATGGCAGGGCTTATCCTATAATTCACCCCTCCACTTT. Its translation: CASIWQGLSYNSPLHF.